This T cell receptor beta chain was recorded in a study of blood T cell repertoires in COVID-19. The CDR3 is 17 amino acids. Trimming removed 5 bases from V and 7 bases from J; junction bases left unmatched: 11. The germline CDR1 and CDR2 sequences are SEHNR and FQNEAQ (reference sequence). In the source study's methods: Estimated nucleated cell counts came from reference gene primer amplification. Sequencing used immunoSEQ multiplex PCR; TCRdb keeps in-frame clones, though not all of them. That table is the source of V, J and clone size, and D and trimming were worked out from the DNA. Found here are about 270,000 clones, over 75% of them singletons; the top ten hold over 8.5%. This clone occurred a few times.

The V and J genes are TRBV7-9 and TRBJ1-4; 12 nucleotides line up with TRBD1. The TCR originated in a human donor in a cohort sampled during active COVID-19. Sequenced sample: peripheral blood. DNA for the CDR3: TGTGCCAGCAGCCCGGGACAGGGGGCGACGGGAGGTGAAAAACTGTTTTTT. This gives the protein CASSPGQGATGGEKLFF.